The 5 T cell receptor gamma chains below all came from one sample that was sequenced in a study of gamma delta lymphoproliferative disorders and STAT genes. PBMCs from patients and controls supplied the genomic DNA for sequencing. TCRdb called clones from the multiplex PCR reads again using CATT. The sample shows about 2,000 gamma-chain clones, over 15% of them seen only once. The sample taken for sequencing was blood. These receptor sequences come from a human donor in good health.

This clone occurred many times. This chain connects TRGV5 to TRGJ1 or TRGJ2. The J gene comes from matching the DNA to germline here; TCRdb lacks it. V shed 1 base, J shed 7 bases, and the junction held 1 base outside the gene matches. The CDR3 is made up of 11 amino acids. Germline V lookup: CDR1 VINAFY, CDR2 YDVSNSKD. CDR3 loop: CATWDSYKKLF. CDR3 nucleotide sequence: TGTGCCACCTGGGACAGCTATAAGAAACTCTTT.

Worth noting for this clone: No DNA is shown, since the ends of the CDR3 on it are uncertain; the CDR3 is the one TCRdb lists. Called V gene: TRGV11; the J gene was not called. TRGV11 is an ORF for which the function is uncertain. From its first to its last residue, the CDR3 has 20 amino acids. CDR3 protein: CACWINYSIIRNSLAVEQHF.

This clone was seen ten or more times. No DNA is shown, since the ends of the CDR3 on it are uncertain; the CDR3 is the one TCRdb lists. The V segment is TRGV11, and no J call was made. TRGV11 counts as an open reading frame of uncertain function. The CDR3 numbers 16 amino acids, ends counted. CDR3 sequence: CTTVPAGYTTGWFKIF.

This clone is medium-sized by share. The genes are TRGV4 and TRGJ1 or TRGJ2. As TCRdb names no J gene, one was assigned here on the basis of a DNA match to germline. The germline V gene encodes CDR1 EGSTGY and CDR2 YDSYTSSV. The CDR3 is made up of 14 amino acids. The trim removed 1 base at V and 8 bases at J, leaving 11 bases unmatched. The CDR3 DNA follows: TGTGCCACCTGGGATGGCCTAATGACAAATAAGAAACTCTTT. As protein: CATWDGLMTNKKLF.

This clone is medium-sized within its sample. CDR3 DNA: TGTGCCACCCCTTCCCTCGGTTATTATAAGAAACTCTTT. Protein: CATPSLGYYKKLF. The chain has TRGV8 and TRGJ1 or TRGJ2. TCRdb leaves out the J gene; it was filled in here by matching the DNA to germline. Germline V gene lookup returns CDR1 VENAVY and CDR2 YDSYNSRV. The CDR3 contains 13 residues. The V and J ends lost 9 bases and 3 bases, in that order; junction bases with no gene match: 11.